The 9 T cell receptor beta chains below all came from one sample that was sequenced in a study of vaccination effects on CD4 cells after COVID-19 (dated by TCRdb to 2021 to 2024). These receptors have no identified antigens. The library relied on the immunoSEQ multiplex PCR assay. The immuneACCESS repertoire file appears here via TCRdb, limited to in-frame rearrangements. These files lack a portion of the clones; in checked studies, under half of the deficit traces to unresolved V genes, and the cause of the others is not known. Within this sample are 9,500 to 13,000 clones, with roughly 74% of them counted one time only. More than 20% of the sample comes from the top ten. To identify antigen-specific CD4+ T cell clonotypes by their expansion, the ViraFEST assay first stimulated PBMC with viral peptide pools and then applied TCR sequencing. After around 11 days of culture, CD4+ T cells were isolated with the EasySep CD4+ T cell isolation kit.

The sample in question was CD4+ T cells from PBMCs cultured with HCoV-229E spike peptides, obtained before COVID-19 vaccination. The cell subset or site label here, explained by the study, means: HCoV-229E spike overlapping peptide pool stimulation. Receptors originate from a human donor who received a COVID-19 vaccine.

V is TRBV29-1 and J is TRBJ1-1; tentative D call: TRBD1 (5 bases). This CDR3 contains 12 residues. V was pared by 2 bases and J by 2 bases, with 6 bases between. Germline-derived CDR1 and CDR2 are SQVTM and ANQGSEA. The CDR3 region has the DNA TGCAGCGTTGAACAGGGAAACACTGAAGCTTTCTTT. Protein sequence: CSVEQGNTEAFF.

This clone was detected once. V and J are TRBV3-1 (or the pseudogene TRBV3-2) and TRBJ2-5, with TRBD2 identical over 8 bases. Trimming at V came to 8 bases and at J to 1 base, leaving 12 bases not matched to a gene. Germline CDR1 LGHDT, CDR2 YNNKEL (reference sequence). This CDR3 region has 16 residues. DNA for the CDR3: TGTGCCAGCCATTTAACCGGGCTAGCGGGCCAAGAGACCCAGTACTTC. This codes for CASHLTGLAGQETQYF.

There are a few counts of this clone. This chain uses TRBV28 with TRBJ1-5; D possibly corresponds to TRBD1 (5 bases). The germline V gene encodes CDR1 MDHEN and CDR2 SYDVKM. V lost 5 bases and J lost 7, with 15 bases in between. The CDR3 sequence is 14 residues long. For the CDR3, the DNA is TGTGCCAGCAGTAAATTAGACAGATCCCAGCCCCAGCATTTT. Its translation is CASSKLDRSQPQHF.

V is TRBV7-9 and J is TRBJ2-7; D is uncertain. The CDR3 loop spans 13 amino acids. In germline, CDR1 is SEHNR, CDR2 FQNEAQ (reference sequence). The ends were cut back, 0 bases at V and 5 bases at J, with 8 bases in the middle. CDR3 DNA: TGTGCCAGCAGCTTAGCGGGGTTAGACGAGCAGTACTTC. Encoded protein: CASSLAGLDEQYF.

The V call is TRBV4-3, the J call TRBJ1-2; D unresolved. The germline gives CDR1 LGHNA, CDR2 YSLEER. The V gene lost 4 bases and the J gene lost 3 bases, with 6 bases spanning the gap. The CDR3 has 12 amino acids. The CDR3 region is CASSLHDYGYTF. The CDR3 DNA reads as TGCGCCAGCAGCCTCCACGACTATGGCTACACCTTC.

The chain combines TRBV3-1 (or the pseudogene TRBV3-2) with TRBJ2-3; 7 bases map to TRBD2. The length of the CDR3 is 16 residues. V dropped 4 bases and J dropped 2; count of bases not matched to a gene: 9. The V gene's germline CDR1 is LGHDT and CDR2 YNNKEL (reference sequence). CDR3 sequence reads: CASSRWGGVSTDTQYF. For the CDR3, the DNA is TGTGCCAGCAGCCGGTGGGGGGGGGTTTCCACAGATACGCAGTATTTT.

The chain employs TRBV4-2 and TRBJ2-1, with TRBD2 matching over 8 bases. Looked up from germline, CDR1 is LGHNA and CDR2 is YNFKEQ. This CDR3 is built from 16 residues. Trimming cost V 2 bases and J 7 bases; bases outside gene matches: 10. The CDR3 DNA sequence: TGTGCCAGCAGCCAATTTCGAGCGGGAGATGGGAATGAGCAGTTCTTC. This encodes CASSQFRAGDGNEQFF.

This clone was detected only a few times. The rearrangement links TRBV19 to TRBJ2-2; 7 bases match TRBD1. With 5 bases clipped from V and 5 bases from J, the junction kept 8 bases outside the gene matches. Germline lookup yields CDR1 LNHDA and CDR2 SQIVND (reference sequence). This CDR3 has 15 residues. CDR3 loop: CASSARQGYTGELFF. CDR3 in DNA: TGTGCCAGTAGTGCCCGACAGGGATATACCGGGGAGCTGTTTTTT. Full variable domain (missing parts from reference TRBV19 and TRBJ2-2): DGGITQSPKYLFRKEGQNVTLSCEQNLNHDAMYWYRQDPGQGLRLIYYSQIVNDFQKGDIAEGYSVSREKKESFPLTVTSAQKNPTAFYLCASSARQGYTGELFFGEGSRLTVL.

The chain recombines TRBV19 with TRBJ1-5, with TRBD1 as a possible D gene (6 bases). V lost 5 bases and J lost 7, with 15 bases in between. This CDR3 contains 14 residues. CDR1 is LNHDA and CDR2 is SQIVND in the germline V gene (reference sequence). CDR3: CASSPQQGTQPQHF. As DNA, the CDR3 is TGTGCCAGTAGTCCTCAACAGGGTACCCAGCCCCAGCATTTT.